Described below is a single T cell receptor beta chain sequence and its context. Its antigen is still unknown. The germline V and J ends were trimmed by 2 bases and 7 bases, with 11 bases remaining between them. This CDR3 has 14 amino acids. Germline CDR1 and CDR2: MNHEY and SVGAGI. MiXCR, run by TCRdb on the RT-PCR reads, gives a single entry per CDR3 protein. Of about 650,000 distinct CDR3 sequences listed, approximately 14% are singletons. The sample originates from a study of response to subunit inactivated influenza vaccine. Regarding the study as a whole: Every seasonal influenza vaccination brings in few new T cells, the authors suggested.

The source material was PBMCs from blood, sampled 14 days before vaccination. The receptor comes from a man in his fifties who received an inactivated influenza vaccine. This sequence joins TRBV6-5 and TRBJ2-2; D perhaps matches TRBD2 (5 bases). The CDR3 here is CASSYLEGIGELFF. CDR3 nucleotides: TGTGCCAGCAGTTACCTTGAGGGCATCGGGGAGCTGTTTTTT.